One T cell receptor (beta chain) is described in this entry. There is no known antigen for this receptor. One base away there is no much larger clone; base qualities are not given. This specimen's time point label, per the study, means: baseline before first vaccination. Vaccinee samples were obtained from the UK trials COV001 and COV002, which included a single-blind randomized controlled phase 2/3 trial of AZD1222 (ChAdOx1 nCoV-19) in healthy adults. For TCRbeta chain sequencing, PBMC samples were collected from trial participants at day 0 and at day 28 after the second dose. The sample belongs to a study of T cell responses to AZD1222 COVID-19 vaccine listed by TCRdb under 2021. Background on the whole study: Because spike-specific TCR depth and breadth did not differ between the two schedules, AZD1222 recipients who got a second dose at roughly 4 weeks were pooled with those who got a second dose at roughly 12 weeks. TCR sequencing covered 230 to 250 trial participants: about 210 given two doses of AZD1222 and about 26 given two doses of MenACWY control vaccine. Trial participants were enrolled into age subgroups of 18-55, 56-69 and 70-plus years, which contained around 150, 29 and 61 TCR-sequenced participants, respectively. The investigation overall reported the following: Reportedly, almost half of the unique spike-specific TCRs recognized epitopes lying outside the regions that are mutated in the B.1.351 and B.1.1.7 variants. Vaccine-associated CD4 TCRs spanned the whole spike protein, with dominant responses in regions 160-218 and 743-854. Most participants were white British and females outnumbered males, and the authors suggested that clonal diversity may have been underestimated. No day 14 peak-response samples were available, so repertoires were characterized only after the peak T cell response. Conclusions about previously exposed vaccinees are limited because only a handful of AZD1222 recipients were SARS-CoV-2 seropositive at baseline. After two AZD1222 doses, spike-specific TCR breadth and depth were significantly higher than at day 0 and than in MenACWY recipients. In the small 56-69-year group, the increase in depth fell short of significance, most likely because of low power.

The CDR3 regions of human TCRbeta chains were analyzed by immunosequencing. The original methods were these. Repertoire TCRs were checked for matches against a reference library of SARS-CoV-2-specific TCRs that had been generated using the MIRA antigen-specificity platform. Breadth was defined as the fraction of unique TCRs that were SARS-CoV-2-associated. Depth was defined as the fraction of total T cells that were SARS-CoV-2-associated. Using the MIRA data, each spike-specific TCR was assigned both to the spike region to which the TCR was reactive and to a CD4 or CD8 class. Log10-transformed breadth and depth values were compared by one-way ANOVA with Sidak's multiple comparisons tests. TCRdb's version of the immuneACCESS table is confined to in-frame rearrangements and falls short of the full clone set. An unresolved V gene accounts for under half of the shortfall where checked; the remainder is of unknown origin. That table is the source of V, J and clone size, and D and trimming were worked out from the DNA. Here the sample has some 130,000 clones; roughly 89% occur a single time. Jointly, the top ten make up 5% to 6.5% of the sample.

The TCR originated in an adult in good health. Sequencing used peripheral blood, obtained on day 0 of AZD1222 vaccination.

The DNA sequence follows: TGTGCCAGCAGTCCCCGTGACAGGGGGCTGGTAGGGGATCAGCCCCAGCATTTT. The translation is CASSPRDRGLVGDQPQHF. The rearrangement combines TRBV6-6 with TRBJ1-5, and TRBD1 matches 10 of the central bases. The CDR3 contains 18 residues, cysteine and phenylalanine counted. The retained sequence is limited to the CDR3, 54 bases, with the frame set at the first base. Here V drops 5 bases and J drops 5 bases, and the junction holds 15 bases not matched to any gene. Per the germline V gene (reference sequence), MNHNY is the CDR1 and SVGAGI is the CDR2.